Listed here is a single T cell receptor (beta chain). V was clipped by 3 bases and J by 4 bases; unmatched bases: 1. The CDR3 consists of 13 residues. Germline CDR1 reads LNHDA; CDR2 reads SQIVND (reference sequence). These data come from a study of blood T cell repertoires in COVID-19. Study-level background: Spain, Italy and the United States supplied samples that represented acute and convalescent COVID-19. Sample material is recorded as cDNA or gDNA derived from T cells, B-cell-depleted T cells, or PBMCs.

Per the original methods: Amplification from reference gene primers served as the basis for estimated nucleated cell counts. Libraries were prepared by immunoSEQ multiplex PCR; TCRdb keeps only in-frame clonotypes and omits some of them. From that table come the V and J calls and clone size; the DNA was used to work out D and trimming. The table lists around 200,000 clones, roughly 80% of them singletons, with more than 9% in the top ten. This TCR came from a woman of 80 years or more with acute or convalescent COVID-19. The V call is TRBV19, the J call TRBJ1-2; TRBD1 matches 8 bases. The sequencing input was peripheral blood. In DNA, the CDR3 is TGTGCCAGTAGTATTACAGGGGGCTATGGCTACACCTTC. This encodes CASSITGGYGYTF.